These 7 T cell receptor beta chains share one sample of origin, sequenced in a study of cytomegalovirus exposure and HLA in healthy donors. The PCR made use of 60 Vbeta and 13 Jbeta primers. TCRdb's table, derived via immunoSEQ multiplex PCR, lists solely in-frame clones and lacks some. The sample includes just over 150,000 clones, around 80% of them seen just once. Material: PBMCs. The receptors here all came from a male donor in good health and CMV-seropositive.

V gene TRBV6-1 combines with J gene TRBJ2-5, with 7 bases aligning to TRBD2. The J call may be wrong; the DNA end is better matched by TRBJ2-7. The V gene's germline CDR1 is MNHNS and CDR2 SASEGT. This CDR3 region has 15 residues. This chain's CDR3 is CASSTSVLMGYEQYF. In nucleotides, the CDR3 is TGTGCCAGCAGTACTAGCGTCCTGATGGGCTACGAGCAGTACTTC.

V is TRBV9 and J is TRBJ2-3; 8 positions match TRBD2. Losses at the gene ends were 0 bases for V and 4 bases for J; bases not matched to a gene: 7. This CDR3 region has 16 residues. In germline, CDR1 is SGDLS, CDR2 YYNGEE. CDR3 DNA sequence: TGTGCCAGCAGCGTAGATACGGGAGGGCGGGCAGATACGCAGTATTTT. It is translated as CASSVDTGGRADTQYF.

The genes are TRBV14 and TRBJ2-2; D possibly corresponds to TRBD2 (6 bases). The length of the CDR3 is 16 residues. V shed 5 bases and J shed 5 bases, with 18 bases lying between them. Germline CDR1 and CDR2: SGHDN and FVKESK. The CDR3: CASSAPAGSETGELFF. As DNA, the CDR3 is TGTGCCAGCAGCGCGCCAGCGGGCTCGGAGACCGGGGAGCTGTTTTTT.

The J gene is TRBJ2-3, the V gene TRBV10-3; perhaps TRBD1 as D (5 bases). CDR1 ENHRY and CDR2 SYGVKD come from the germline V gene. This CDR3 spans 12 amino acids. V was trimmed by 8 bases and J by 6 bases, leaving 12 bases between them. This CDR3 is CAIGASVDTQYF. CDR3 DNA: TGTGCCATCGGGGCTTCCGTTGATACGCAGTATTTT.

CDR3 residues: CASSLVVLAGRRYNEQFF. CDR3 bases: TGTGCCAGCAGCTTAGTAGTACTAGCGGGAAGGAGGTACAATGAGCAGTTCTTC. The chain links TRBV7-9 to TRBJ2-1; TRBD2 matches 10 bases. The CDR3 is 18 amino acids. V shed 1 base, J shed 4 bases, and the junction held 10 bases outside the gene matches. The germline gives CDR1 SEHNR, CDR2 FQNEAQ (reference sequence).

The chain combines TRBV6-5 with TRBJ2-1; D possibly corresponds to TRBD1 (7 bases). This CDR3 has 15 residues. Germline V gives CDR1 MNHEY, CDR2 SVGAGI. V was trimmed by 6 bases and J by 2 bases, leaving 14 bases between them. CDR3 sequence reads: CASSPRGEAYNEQFF. The CDR3 nucleotides read TGTGCCAGCAGCCCCAGGGGGGAAGCCTACAATGAGCAGTTCTTC.

This clone was seen more than once but under ten times. This rearrangement joins TRBV5-4 to TRBJ2-1; 10 bases are shared with TRBD1. This CDR3 spans 15 amino acids. Germline trimming cut 5 bases from V and 9 bases from J; bases unmatched to any gene: 11. Looked up from germline, CDR1 is SGHNT and CDR2 is YYREEE (reference sequence). In nucleotides, the CDR3 is TGTGCCAGCAGGTCCCGGGACAGGGGATCGGGTGAGCAGTTCTTC. Encoded protein: CASRSRDRGSGEQFF.